This entry describes one T cell receptor beta chain. As originally analysed: Estimation of nucleated cell counts was performed using reference gene primer amplification. The table came from immunoSEQ multiplex PCR; TCRdb's copy has only in-frame clones and leaves some out. From that table come the V and J calls and clone size; the DNA was used to work out D and trimming. The profile covers 100,000 to 130,000 clones, with about 91% appearing a single time and around 6.5% taken by the ten largest. The CDR3 is 18 residues long. CDR1 and CDR2 (germline): MNHEY, SVGEGT. Trimming cost V 2 bases and J 4 bases; bases outside gene matches: 11. This record belongs to a study of blood T cell repertoires in COVID-19. Study information: Researchers got acute and convalescent COVID-19 samples from the United States, Italy and Spain.

The TCR sequence derives from a middle-aged man with active or convalescent COVID-19. The specimen was peripheral blood. V usage is TRBV6-2 or TRBV6-3 and J usage is TRBJ1-6; 7 bases fit TRBD1. The CDR3 nucleotides read TGTGCCAGCAGTTACCGCGGTGGACAGGCCGCGTATAATTCACCCCTCCACTTT. Encoded protein: CASSYRGGQAAYNSPLHF.